Listed below are T cell receptor beta chains from one sample, sequenced in a study of blood T cells in healthy people across ages. TCRdb called the 5' RACE reads again in MiXCR, with one record for every CDR3 protein. This table has some 850,000 distinct CDR3 sequences, about a quarter appearing once. Another study also made use of these data, one on T cells of mothers and their children.

What was sequenced was blood. The origin of the receptors is a boy between 5 and 17 years old in good health. The CDR3 runs from the conserved cysteine through the conserved F or W.

TRBV10-3	TRBJ2-3	CAISESTGLPDTQYF
TRBV5-1	TRBJ2-2	CASSPSPGTEHGELFF
TRBV2	NA	CASKLDRSSNEQFF
TRBV9	TRBJ1-2	CASSVAERNTNYGYTF
TRBV28	TRBJ2-1	CASSYPGVNEQFF
TRBV7-9	TRBJ1-1	CASSKAPILPTEAFF
TRBV27	TRBJ1-6	CASSLEFSPLHF
TRBV9	TRBJ2-4	CASSAGGRTAKNIQYF
TRBV3-1	TRBJ2-3	CASSLTTPSAGDTQYF
TRBV28	TRBJ1-2	CASSFRVGGYGYTF
TRBV7-9	TRBJ2-1	CASSLDVNEQFF
TRBV18	TRBJ2-3	CASSGLAGDTQYF
TRBV5-1	TRBJ2-5	CASIPTGGAETQYF
TRBV29-1	TRBJ1-2	CSAEAQGIYGHTF
TRBV4-1	NA	CASSQAKGGGYEQYF
TRBV7-9	TRBJ2-5	CASSLRTSHPSETQYF
TRBV29-1	TRBJ2-1	CSVEGEGYNEQFF
TRBV20-1	TRBJ2-7	CSARDLGEQYF
TRBV2	TRBJ2-3	CASSELLVTDTQYF
TRBV29-1	TRBJ2-7	CSGRPLGRDEQYF
TRBV7-7	TRBJ2-3	CASSPGQGAGTQYF
TRBV20-1	TRBJ2-5	CSAIPMGGAFETQYF
TRBV20-1	TRBJ2-3	CSATTTHTDTQYF
TRBV29-1	TRBJ2-1	CSSEEGAYNEQFF
TRBV5-1	TRBJ2-3	CASSLGDRGGTDTQYF
TRBV5-5	TRBJ1-5	CASSLSGTANQPQHF
TRBV27	TRBJ2-1	CASSLDRWYNEQFF
TRBV6-5	TRBJ2-3	CASSYSSRVSTDTQYF
TRBV12-3/TRBV12-4	TRBJ1-5	CARSPPGNQPQHF
TRBV4-3	TRBJ1-1	CASSQDDGGSTEAFF
TRBV7-6	TRBJ2-4	CASSLAGGLGAKNIQYF
TRBV3-1	TRBJ2-1	CASSQEAGTGDNEQFF
TRBV11-2	TRBJ2-5	CASSLRGSGVETQYF
TRBV20-1	TRBJ2-5	CSAQGPLETETQYF
TRBV29-1	TRBJ2-2	CSVRQGTNTGELFF
TRBV20-1	TRBJ1-4	CSARDARQGIKKLFF
TRBV2	TRBJ1-6	CASSRQGWDNSPLHF
TRBV29-1	TRBJ2-5	CSVEPEWQETQYF
TRBV6-5	TRBJ1-1	CASSRSLDEAFF
TRBV7-2	TRBJ1-1	CASSEGYKTEAFF
TRBV18	TRBJ2-1	CASSPVDRDYNEQFF
TRBV6-5	NA	CASSHPTVSYEQYF
TRBV12-3/TRBV12-4	TRBJ1-5	CASSFRGMGNQPQHF
TRBV2	NA	CASSLKNEQYF
TRBV2	TRBJ2-2	CASTRAGELFF